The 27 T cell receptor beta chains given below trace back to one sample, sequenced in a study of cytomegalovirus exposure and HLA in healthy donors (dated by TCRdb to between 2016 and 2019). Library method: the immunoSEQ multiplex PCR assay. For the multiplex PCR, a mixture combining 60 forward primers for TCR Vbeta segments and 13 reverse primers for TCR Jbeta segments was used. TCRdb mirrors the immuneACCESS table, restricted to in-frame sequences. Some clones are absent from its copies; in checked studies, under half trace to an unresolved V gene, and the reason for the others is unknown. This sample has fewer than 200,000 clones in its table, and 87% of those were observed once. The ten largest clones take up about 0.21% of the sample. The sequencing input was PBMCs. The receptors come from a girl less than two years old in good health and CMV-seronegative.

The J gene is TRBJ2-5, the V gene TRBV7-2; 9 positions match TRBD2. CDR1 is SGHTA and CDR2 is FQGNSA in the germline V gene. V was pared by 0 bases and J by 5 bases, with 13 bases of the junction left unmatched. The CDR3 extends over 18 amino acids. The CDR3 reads CASSLARGSGSLYETQYF. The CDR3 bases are TGTGCCAGCAGCTTAGCGCGTGGTAGCGGGAGCTTGTATGAGACCCAGTACTTC.

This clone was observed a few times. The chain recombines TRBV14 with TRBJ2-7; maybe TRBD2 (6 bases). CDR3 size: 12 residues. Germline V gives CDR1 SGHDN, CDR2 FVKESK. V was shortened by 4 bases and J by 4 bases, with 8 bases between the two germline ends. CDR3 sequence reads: CASSPGGYEQYF. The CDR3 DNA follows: TGTGCCAGCAGCCCCGGGGGATACGAGCAGTACTTC.

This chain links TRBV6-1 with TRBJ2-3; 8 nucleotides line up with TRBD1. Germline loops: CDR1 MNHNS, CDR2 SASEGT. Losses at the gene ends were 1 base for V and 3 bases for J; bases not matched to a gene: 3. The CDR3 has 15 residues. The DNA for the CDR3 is TGTGCCAGCAGTGAAGGACAGGGGTTTACAGATACGCAGTATTTT. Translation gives CASSEGQGFTDTQYF.

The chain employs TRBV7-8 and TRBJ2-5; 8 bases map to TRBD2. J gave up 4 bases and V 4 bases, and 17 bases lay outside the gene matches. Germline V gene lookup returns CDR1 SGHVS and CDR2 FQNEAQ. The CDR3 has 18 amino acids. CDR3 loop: CASSSPSGRGGRGETQYF. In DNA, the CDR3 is TGTGCCAGCAGCTCCCCGTCCGGACGGGGGGGCCGCGGAGAGACCCAGTACTTC.

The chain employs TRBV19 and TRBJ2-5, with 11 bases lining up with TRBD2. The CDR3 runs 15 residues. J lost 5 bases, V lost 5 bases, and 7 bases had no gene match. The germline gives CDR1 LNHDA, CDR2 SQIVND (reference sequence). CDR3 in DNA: TGTGCCAGTAGTGCACTAGCGGGAGTACGGGAGACCCAGTACTTC. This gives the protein CASSALAGVRETQYF.

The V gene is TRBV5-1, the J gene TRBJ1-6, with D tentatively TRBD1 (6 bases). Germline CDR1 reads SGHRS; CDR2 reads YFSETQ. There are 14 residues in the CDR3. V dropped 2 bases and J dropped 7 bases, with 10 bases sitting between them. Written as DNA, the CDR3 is TGCGCCAGCAGCTTCAGGACAGCAAATTCACCCCTCCACTTT. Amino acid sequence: CASSFRTANSPLHF.

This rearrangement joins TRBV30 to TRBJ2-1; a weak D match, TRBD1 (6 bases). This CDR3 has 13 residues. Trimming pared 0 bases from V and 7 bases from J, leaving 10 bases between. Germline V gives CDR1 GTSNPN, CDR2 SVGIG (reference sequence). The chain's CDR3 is CAWSVLQGNEQFF. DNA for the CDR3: TGTGCCTGGAGTGTACTCCAGGGGAATGAGCAGTTCTTC.

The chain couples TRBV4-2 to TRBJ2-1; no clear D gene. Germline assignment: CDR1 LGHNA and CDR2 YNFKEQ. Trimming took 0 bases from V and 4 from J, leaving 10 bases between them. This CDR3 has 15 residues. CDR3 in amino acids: CASSQEPQEYNEQFF. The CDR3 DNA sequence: TGTGCCAGCAGCCAAGAACCTCAGGAATACAATGAGCAGTTCTTC.

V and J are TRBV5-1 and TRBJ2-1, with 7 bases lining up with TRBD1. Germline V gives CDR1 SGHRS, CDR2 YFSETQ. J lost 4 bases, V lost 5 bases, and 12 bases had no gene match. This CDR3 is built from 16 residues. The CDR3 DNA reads TGCGCCAGCAGTCGAGGGGGCCAGGGGTTTTACAATGAGCAGTTCTTC. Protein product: CASSRGGQGFYNEQFF.

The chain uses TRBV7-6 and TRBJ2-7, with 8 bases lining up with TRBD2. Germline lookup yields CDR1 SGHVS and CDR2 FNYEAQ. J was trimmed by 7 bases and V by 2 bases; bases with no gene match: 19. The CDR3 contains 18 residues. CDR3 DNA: TGTGCCAGCAGCTTACTTGCCCCAGCCACCGGGACTAGTAGAGAGCAGTACTTC. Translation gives CASSLLAPATGTSREQYF.

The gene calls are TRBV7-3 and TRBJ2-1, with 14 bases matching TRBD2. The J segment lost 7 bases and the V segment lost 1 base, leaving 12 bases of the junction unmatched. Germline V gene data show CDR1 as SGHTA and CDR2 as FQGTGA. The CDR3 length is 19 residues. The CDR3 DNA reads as TGTGCCAGCAGCTTAAAACGTCCCGGGACTAGCGGGAGAGGAAATGAGCAGTTCTTC. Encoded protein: CASSLKRPGTSGRGNEQFF.

The CDR3 here is CASSSRQGGASPLHF. In nucleotides, the CDR3 is TGCGCCAGCAGCTCCCGACAGGGGGGCGCTTCACCCCTCCACTTT. J is TRBJ1-6 and V is TRBV5-1, with 9 bases aligning to TRBD1. The CDR3 sequence is 15 residues long. J was trimmed by 9 bases and V by 3 bases; bases with no gene match: 7. Germline loops: CDR1 SGHRS, CDR2 YFSETQ.

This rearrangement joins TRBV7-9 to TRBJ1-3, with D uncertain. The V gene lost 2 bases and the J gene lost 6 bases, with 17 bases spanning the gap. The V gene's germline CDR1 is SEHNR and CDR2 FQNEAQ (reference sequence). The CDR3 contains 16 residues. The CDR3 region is CASSLSTLGTSNTIYF. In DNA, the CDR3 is TGTGCCAGCAGCTTATCGACCTTGGGCACATCAAACACCATATATTTT.

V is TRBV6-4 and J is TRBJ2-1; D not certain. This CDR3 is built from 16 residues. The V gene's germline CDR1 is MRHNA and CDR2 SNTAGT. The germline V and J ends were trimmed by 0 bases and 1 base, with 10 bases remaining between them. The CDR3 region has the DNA TGTGCCAGCAGTGACTCAGCCACGGTTTCCTACAATGAGCAGTTCTTC. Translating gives CASSDSATVSYNEQFF.

DNA for the CDR3: TGTGCCAGCAGCTTAACAGCAGGCAATCAGCCCCAGCATTTT. Its translation is CASSLTAGNQPQHF. The gene calls are TRBV7-2 and TRBJ1-5; D remains ambiguous. The length of the CDR3 is 14 residues. Germline loops: CDR1 SGHTA, CDR2 FQGNSA. Trimming pared 2 bases from V and 2 bases from J, leaving 7 bases between.

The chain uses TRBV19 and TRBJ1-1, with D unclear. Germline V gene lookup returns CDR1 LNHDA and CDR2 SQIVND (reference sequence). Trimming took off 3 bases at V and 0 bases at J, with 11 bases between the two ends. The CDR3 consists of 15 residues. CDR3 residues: CASSIRHTVNTEAFF. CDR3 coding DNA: TGTGCCAGTAGTATTAGACACACCGTGAACACTGAAGCTTTCTTT.

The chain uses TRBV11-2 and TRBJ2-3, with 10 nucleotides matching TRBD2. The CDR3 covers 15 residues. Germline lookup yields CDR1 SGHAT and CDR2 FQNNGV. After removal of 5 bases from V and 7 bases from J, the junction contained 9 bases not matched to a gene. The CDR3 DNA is TGTGCCAGCAGCCCTAGCGGGAGAGTACTTAATACGCAGTATTTT. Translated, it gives CASSPSGRVLNTQYF.

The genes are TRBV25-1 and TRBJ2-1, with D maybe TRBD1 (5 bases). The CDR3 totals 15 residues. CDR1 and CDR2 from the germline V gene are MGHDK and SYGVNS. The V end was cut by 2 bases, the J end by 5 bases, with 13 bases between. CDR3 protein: CASSEPLAGNNEQFF. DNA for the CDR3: TGTGCCAGCAGTGAACCCCTCGCAGGGAACAATGAGCAGTTCTTC.

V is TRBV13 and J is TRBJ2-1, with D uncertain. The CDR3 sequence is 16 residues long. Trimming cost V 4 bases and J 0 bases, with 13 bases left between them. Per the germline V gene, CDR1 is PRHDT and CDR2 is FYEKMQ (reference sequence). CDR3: CASSSADSSSYNEQFF. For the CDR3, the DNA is TGTGCCAGCAGCTCGGCAGACTCGAGCTCCTACAATGAGCAGTTCTTC.

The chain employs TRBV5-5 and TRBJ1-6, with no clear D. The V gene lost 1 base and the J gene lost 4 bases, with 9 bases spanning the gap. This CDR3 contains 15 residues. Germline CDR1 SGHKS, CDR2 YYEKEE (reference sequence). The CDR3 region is CASSLSDAYNSPLHF. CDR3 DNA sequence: TGTGCCAGCAGCTTGAGCGACGCGTATAATTCACCCCTCCACTTT.

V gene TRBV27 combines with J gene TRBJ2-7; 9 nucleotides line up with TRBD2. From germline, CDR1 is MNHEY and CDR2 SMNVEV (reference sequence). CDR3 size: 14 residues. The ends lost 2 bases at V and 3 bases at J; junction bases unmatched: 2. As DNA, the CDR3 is TGTGCCAGCAGTTTAGCGGGGGGGGTCTACGAGCAGTACTTC. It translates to CASSLAGGVYEQYF.

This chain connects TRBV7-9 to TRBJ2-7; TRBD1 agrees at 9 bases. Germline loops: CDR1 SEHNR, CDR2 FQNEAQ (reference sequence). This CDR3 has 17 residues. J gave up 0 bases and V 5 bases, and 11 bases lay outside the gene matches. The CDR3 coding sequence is TGTGCCAGCAGCAGGACAGGGGCCGGGGTAGCCTCCTACGAGCAGTACTTC. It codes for CASSRTGAGVASYEQYF.

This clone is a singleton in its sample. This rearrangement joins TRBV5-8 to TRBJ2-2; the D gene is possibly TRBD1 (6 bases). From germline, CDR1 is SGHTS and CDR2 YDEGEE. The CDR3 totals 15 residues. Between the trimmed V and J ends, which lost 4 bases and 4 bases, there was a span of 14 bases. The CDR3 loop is CASSPGTKLTGELFF. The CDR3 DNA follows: TGTGCCAGCAGCCCCGGGACAAAGCTCACCGGGGAGCTGTTTTTT.

CDR3 sequence reads: CASNKNGGETQYF. CDR3 DNA sequence: TGTGCCAGCAACAAAAACGGAGGGGAGACCCAGTACTTC. The chain has TRBV2 and TRBJ2-5, with TRBD2 as a possible D gene (6 bases). The CDR3 has 13 residues. Trimming stripped 7 bases from V and 5 bases from J, with 14 bases between. The germline gives CDR1 SNHLY, CDR2 FYNNEI. Together with reference TRBV2 and TRBJ2-5, the CDR3 gives the full variable domain: EPEVTQTPSHQVTQMGQEVILRCVPISNHLYFYWYRQILGQKVEFLVSFYNNEISEKSEIFDDQFSVERPDGSNFTLKIRSTKLEDSAMYFCASNKNGGETQYFGPGTRLLVL.

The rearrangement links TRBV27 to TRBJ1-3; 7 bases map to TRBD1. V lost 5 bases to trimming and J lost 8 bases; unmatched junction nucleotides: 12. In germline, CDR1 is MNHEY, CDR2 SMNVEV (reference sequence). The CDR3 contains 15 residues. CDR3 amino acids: CASSPTGSLRDTIYF. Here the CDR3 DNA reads TGTGCCAGCAGTCCGACAGGGTCGCTGAGGGACACCATATATTTT.

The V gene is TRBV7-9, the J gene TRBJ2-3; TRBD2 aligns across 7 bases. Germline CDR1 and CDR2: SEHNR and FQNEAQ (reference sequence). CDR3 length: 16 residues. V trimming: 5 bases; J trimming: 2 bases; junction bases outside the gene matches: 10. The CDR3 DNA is TGTGCCAGCAGCCCCTTCGGGGGGAGGAACACAGATACGCAGTATTTT. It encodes CASSPFGGRNTDTQYF.

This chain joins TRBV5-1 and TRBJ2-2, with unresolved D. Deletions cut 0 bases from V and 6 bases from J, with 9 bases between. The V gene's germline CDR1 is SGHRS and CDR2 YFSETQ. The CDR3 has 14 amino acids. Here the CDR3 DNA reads TGCGCCAGCAGCTTGGGGGCCCTGGCCGGGGAGCTGTTTTTT. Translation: CASSLGALAGELFF.